These 13 T cell receptor beta chains share one sample of origin, sequenced in a study of blood T cell repertoires in COVID-19. Measured with immunoSEQ multiplex PCR; TCRdb has only the in-frame clones, and not every one. The sample has under 400,000 clones; roughly 86% are singletons. The specimen was peripheral blood. These receptors all come from a woman in her 30s with COVID-19, enrolled during active disease.

The chain is built from TRBV2 and TRBJ2-3, with 11 bases identical to TRBD2. The germline CDR1 and CDR2 sequences are SNHLY and FYNNEI. Germline trimming cut 8 bases from V and 5 bases from J; bases unmatched to any gene: 9. The CDR3 runs 15 residues. The CDR3 spells CASGRLAGRVDTQYF. The CDR3, as DNA: TGTGCCAGCGGGAGACTAGCGGGACGGGTAGATACGCAGTATTTT.

The chain is built from TRBV5-5 and TRBJ1-4; maybe TRBD1 (6 bases). This CDR3 comprises 15 residues. V was clipped by 4 bases and J by 7 bases, with 17 bases between them. Per the germline V gene, CDR1 is SGHKS and CDR2 is YYEKEE (reference sequence). CDR3 loop: CASSIPNRDGEKLFF. CDR3 coding DNA: TGTGCCAGCAGCATTCCGAACAGGGATGGTGAAAAACTGTTTTTT.

This sequence joins TRBV4-3 and TRBJ1-2; tentatively, D is TRBD1 (5 bases). There are 14 residues in the CDR3. CDR1 and CDR2 from the germline V gene are LGHNA and YSLEER. Trimming took off 4 bases at V and 1 base at J, with 10 bases between the two ends. DNA of the CDR3: TGCGCCAGCAGCCCTCCGGGGGTTAACTATGGCTACACCTTC. Translation: CASSPPGVNYGYTF.

The chain joins TRBV6-5 to TRBJ2-7, with D maybe TRBD1 (5 bases). This CDR3 comprises 12 residues. CDR1 MNHEY and CDR2 SVGAGI come from the germline V gene. V was trimmed by 8 bases and J by 0 bases, leaving 8 bases between them. The CDR3 DNA sequence: TGTGCCAGCGGGGCCGGCTCCTACGAGCAGTACTTC. It encodes CASGAGSYEQYF.

The chain combines TRBV10-3 with TRBJ2-2, with a tentative D call TRBD1 (6 bases). The CDR3 runs 13 residues. CDR1 and CDR2 from the germline V gene are ENHRY and SYGVKD. Trimming took 7 bases from V and 5 from J, leaving 11 bases between them. CDR3 loop: CAINPDRTGELFF. The CDR3 bases are TGTGCCATCAATCCAGACAGGACCGGGGAGCTGTTTTTT.

The chain joins TRBV19 to TRBJ2-7; D is undetermined. The CDR3 consists of 14 residues. V was clipped by 1 base and J by 1 base, with 8 bases between them. Germline V gene sequence: CDR1 LNHDA, CDR2 SQIVND (reference sequence). The CDR3 region has the DNA TGTGCCAGTAGTATAGGCGTAGCTTCCTACGAGCAGTACTTC. The encoded protein is CASSIGVASYEQYF.

The chain is built from TRBV28 and TRBJ1-1, with D hard to call. CDR3 length equals 12 residues. Germline lookup yields CDR1 MDHEN and CDR2 SYDVKM. V shed 5 bases and J shed 4 bases, with 8 bases lying between them. The CDR3 region has the DNA TGTGCCAGCAGTGGGTCAGGCACTGAAGCTTTCTTT. The encoded protein is CASSGSGTEAFF.

The J gene is TRBJ2-5, the V gene TRBV6-1, with TRBD1 identical over 7 bases. The CDR3 is 14 amino acids. J gave up 2 bases and V 6 bases, and 6 bases lay outside the gene matches. The germline V gene has CDR1 MNHNS and CDR2 SASEGT. CDR3 DNA: TGTGCCAGCAGCCGAGGACAGGCGCAAGAGACCCAGTACTTC. Amino acid sequence: CASSRGQAQETQYF.

This chain links TRBV11-2 with TRBJ1-1; possible D gene TRBD1, 6 bases. Trimming left V 2 bases short and J 7 bases short, with 20 bases between. In germline, CDR1 is SGHAT, CDR2 FQNNGV. This CDR3 is built from 16 residues. The CDR3 sequence is CASSLNWEGGEGEAFF. The DNA of the CDR3 is TGTGCCAGCAGCTTAAACTGGGAGGGGGGCGAGGGTGAAGCTTTCTTT.

V and J are TRBV6-5 and TRBJ1-6, with 9 bases fitting TRBD1. Germline lookup yields CDR1 MNHEY and CDR2 SVGAGI. Losses at the gene ends were 7 bases for V and 7 bases for J; bases not matched to a gene: 8. This CDR3 is 15 amino acids long. CDR3 in amino acids: CASIKNRGLNSPLHF. Written as DNA, the CDR3 is TGTGCCAGCATAAAAAACAGGGGGCTAAATTCACCCCTCCACTTT.

The chain uses TRBV6-5 and TRBJ1-4; TRBD1 matches at 9 bases. Germline values: CDR1 MNHEY, CDR2 SVGAGI. This CDR3 is built from 15 residues. The J segment lost 8 bases and the V segment lost 5 bases, leaving 9 bases of the junction unmatched. The CDR3 nucleotides are TGTGCCAGCAGTCGAGCCGGGACAGGGAAGGAAAAACTGTTTTTT. Translation gives CASSRAGTGKEKLFF.

This rearrangement joins TRBV30 to TRBJ1-4, with D hard to call. CDR3 length: 13 amino acids. Trimming left V 0 bases short and J 8 bases short, with 10 bases between. The germline gives CDR1 GTSNPN, CDR2 SVGIG (reference sequence). CDR3: CAWSVSVAEKLFF. The CDR3 bases are TGTGCCTGGAGTGTGAGTGTAGCAGAAAAACTGTTTTTT.

The CDR3 DNA reads as TGTGCCTGGAGGGGCCCAGGACAACCTTACTTC. Translated: CAWRGPGQPYF. This chain joins TRBV30 and TRBJ2-7; a weak D match, TRBD1 (5 bases). Germline assignment: CDR1 GTSNPN and CDR2 SVGIG (reference sequence). This CDR3 spans 11 amino acids. Trimming stripped 3 bases from V and 13 bases from J, with 16 bases between.